A selection of T cell receptor beta chains follows, all from one sample in a study of OX40 agonist ivuxolimab in advanced cancers. Libraries were prepared by immunoSEQ multiplex PCR; TCRdb keeps only in-frame clonotypes and omits some of them. The data show 20,000 to 30,000 clones, approximately 79% seen once. The sample in question was CD4+ or CD8+ T cells sorted from blood, obtained in a trial of the OX40 agonist ivuxolimab. Receptors originate from an adult with an advanced solid tumor such as melanoma, head and neck, liver or kidney cancer. CDR3s include the opening cysteine and the closing phenylalanine or tryptophan. D genes are given only for firm matches. Size is stated for part of the rows, as once, few or many counts, or as a class when the clone is expanded.

TRBV12-5	.	TRBJ1-6	.	CASGPPGYGSPLHF	TGTGCTAGTGGTCCCCCGGGGTACGGTTCACCCCTCCACTTT
TRBV2	.	TRBJ1-1	once	CASRADWGATEAFF	TGTGCCAGCAGGGCTGATTGGGGGGCTACTGAAGCTTTCTTT
TRBV7-3	.	TRBJ1-5	.	CASSSWGEGQPQHF	TGTGCCAGCAGCTCCTGGGGCGAGGGTCAGCCCCAGCATTTT
TRBV28	TRBD1	TRBJ2-3	.	CASSLGQGALTDTQYF	TGTGCCAGCAGTCTGGGACAGGGGGCGCTCACAGATACGCAGTATTTT
TRBV19	.	TRBJ1-2	.	CASSIDFGRGNYGYTF	TGTGCCAGTAGTATAGATTTCGGCAGGGGAAACTATGGCTACACCTTC
TRBV7-9	.	TRBJ2-2	.	CASSLAQGLAGELFF	TGTGCCAGCAGCTTAGCCCAGGGGTTGGCCGGGGAGCTGTTTTTT
TRBV20-1	.	TRBJ1-2	.	CSAPPLGGYTF	TGCAGTGCTCCTCCGCTGGGTGGCTACACCTTC
TRBV2	.	TRBJ2-1	.	CASSGETFNEQFF	TGTGCCAGCAGTGGGGAGACCTTCAATGAGCAGTTCTTC
TRBV4-1	TRBD2	TRBJ2-7	few	CASSRPGLAGGNSYEQYF	TGCGCCAGCAGCCGCCCGGGACTAGCGGGGGGCAACTCCTACGAGCAGTACTTC
TRBV9	TRBD2	TRBJ2-1	.	CASSPRTSGGATSYNEQFF	TGTGCCAGCAGCCCGCGGACTAGCGGGGGGGCTACCTCCTACAATGAGCAGTTCTTC
TRBV7-2	.	TRBJ2-2	.	CASSLARGGGELFF	TGTGCCAGCAGCTTAGCCAGGGGTGGCGGGGAGCTGTTTTTT
TRBV27	.	TRBJ2-1	.	CASSLSPQVSSYNEQFF	TGTGCCAGCAGTTTATCTCCCCAGGTTAGCTCCTACAATGAGCAGTTCTTC
TRBV9	.	TRBJ2-2	once	CASSVEPTAGELFF	TGTGCCAGCAGCGTAGAGCCCACGGCCGGGGAGCTGTTTTTT
TRBV29-1	TRBD1	TRBJ1-2	.	CSVAAGTDYGYTF	TGCAGCGTTGCGGCCGGGACAGACTATGGCTACACCTTC
TRBV19	.	TRBJ1-1	.	CASLGRMNTEAFF	TGTGCCAGTTTGGGACGGATGAACACTGAAGCTTTCTTT
TRBV4-2	.	TRBJ2-1	.	CASRLGGSYNEQFF	TGTGCCAGCAGGTTGGGGGGCTCCTACAATGAGCAGTTCTTC
TRBV21-1	.	TRBJ1-2	few	CASSAPPYGADYGYTF	TGTGCCAGCAGCGCTCCGCCTTATGGTGCGGACTATGGCTACACCTTC
TRBV7-2	.	TRBJ1-5	.	CASSLGGGWQPQHF	TGTGCCAGCAGCTTAGGCGGGGGCTGGCAGCCCCAGCATTTT
TRBV10-2	.	TRBJ1-2	.	CASSESVGLDYGYTF	TGCGCCAGCAGTGAGTCGGTAGGGCTAGACTATGGCTACACCTTC
TRBV10-2	TRBD1	TRBJ1-2	.	CATGGTGGFVDYGYTF	TGCGCCACTGGGGGGACAGGGGGCTTTGTGGATTATGGCTACACCTTC
TRBV7-8	TRBD1	TRBJ2-7	.	CASSVRDRVHEQYF	TGTGCCAGCAGCGTCCGGGACAGGGTCCACGAGCAGTACTTC
TRBV6-5	.	TRBJ1-1	.	CASSLFWLDTEAFF	TGTGCCAGCAGTTTGTTTTGGCTGGACACTGAAGCTTTCTTT
TRBV6-6	.	TRBJ2-7	.	CASSLPGLRGEQYF	TGTGCCAGCAGTCTCCCAGGGCTCCGGGGCGAGCAGTACTTC
TRBV19	.	TRBJ1-6	.	CASSIVRGNSPLHF	TGTGCCAGTAGTATAGTTCGGGGGAATTCACCCCTCCACTTT
TRBV5-1	.	TRBJ1-6	.	CASSYSPDNSPLHF	TGCGCCAGCAGCTACAGCCCAGATAATTCACCCCTCCACTTT
TRBV28	.	TRBJ2-7	.	CASTRDFGGPYEQYF	TGTGCCAGCACCCGTGACTTCGGGGGGCCCTACGAGCAGTACTTC
TRBV5-1	.	TRBJ2-5	.	CASSLVTGSKETQYF	TGCGCCAGCAGCTTGGTAACAGGGTCTAAGGAGACCCAGTACTTC
TRBV6-5	TRBD2	TRBJ2-3	.	CASSSGGGTDTQYF	TGTGCCAGCAGTTCGGGGGGTGGGACAGATACGCAGTATTTT
TRBV12-5	.	TRBJ2-3	.	CASGLDRLDFTQYF	TGTGCTAGTGGTTTGGACAGGCTGGATTTTACGCAGTATTTT
TRBV30	.	TRBJ2-5	.	CAWKDDGQTQYF	TGTGCCTGGAAAGACGACGGGCAGACCCAGTACTTC
TRBV5-6	.	TRBJ2-3	.	CASSLTAGDTDTQYF	TGTGCCAGCAGCTTGACAGCGGGTGATACAGATACGCAGTATTTT
TRBV5-5	.	TRBJ1-5	.	CASSRQGKGDSNQPQHF	TGTGCCAGCAGCAGGCAGGGGAAGGGGGATAGCAATCAGCCCCAGCATTTT
TRBV2	TRBD1	TRBJ1-2	.	CASSPQGNYGYTF	TGTGCCAGCAGCCCACAGGGGAACTATGGCTACACCTTC
TRBV5-1	.	TRBJ2-7	.	CASSLISSGYREQYF	TGCGCCAGCAGCTTGATATCTTCGGGCTACAGAGAGCAGTACTTC
TRBV2	TRBD1	TRBJ1-5	.	CASSEGLRGWDDNQPQHF	TGTGCCAGCAGTGAAGGGCTCAGGGGGTGGGATGACAATCAGCCCCAGCATTTT
TRBV13	TRBD2	TRBJ2-5	.	CASSTPLAGEETQYF	TGTGCCAGCAGCACCCCACTAGCGGGGGAAGAGACCCAGTACTTC
TRBV5-6	TRBD1	TRBJ2-7	.	CASSLGTGNSEQYF	TGTGCCAGCAGCTTGGGGACAGGGAATAGCGAGCAGTACTTC
TRBV5-1	.	TRBJ2-5	.	CASSVQETQYF	TGCGCCAGCAGCGTCCAAGAGACCCAGTACTTC
TRBV27	.	TRBJ1-2	.	CASSLYGRTNYGYTF	TGTGCCAGCAGTTTATACGGCCGAACTAACTATGGCTACACCTTC
TRBV7-8	.	TRBJ2-2	.	CASSSQGAGNTGELFF	TGTGCCAGCAGCTCACAAGGAGCGGGGAACACCGGGGAGCTGTTTTTT
TRBV21-1	.	TRBJ1-4	.	CASPRIGAREKLFF	TGTGCCAGCCCTAGAATTGGGGCGCGAGAAAAACTGTTTTTT
TRBV7-3	.	TRBJ2-3	once	CASSPTSSTDTQYF	TGTGCCAGCAGCCCTACATCTAGCACAGATACGCAGTATTTT